The next 25 T cell receptor beta chains were all read from a single sample in a study of OX40 agonist ivuxolimab in advanced cancers. TCRdb keeps only in-frame clones here, not all; method: immunoSEQ multiplex PCR. The sample lists about 52,000 clones, approximately 92% occurring once. The source material was CD4+ or CD8+ T cells sorted from blood, sampled in a trial of the OX40 agonist ivuxolimab. Source of these receptors: an adult with an advanced solid tumor such as melanoma, head and neck, liver or kidney cancer.

The V call is TRBV11-1, the J call TRBJ1-4; D unclear. Germline V gene lookup returns CDR1 SGHAT and CDR2 FQDESV (reference sequence). This CDR3 has 14 amino acids. V lost 3 bases to trimming and J lost 8 bases, with 13 bases between them. The CDR3 DNA reads as TGTGCCAGCAGCTTTCAAGATCTTGAGGAAAAACTGTTTTTT. Translation gives CASSFQDLEEKLFF.

This CDR3 reads CATSREGAGGGTYEQYF. The CDR3 region has the DNA TGTGCCACCAGCAGAGAAGGGGCTGGTGGGGGAACCTACGAGCAGTACTTC. The chain has TRBV15 and TRBJ2-7, with D perhaps matching TRBD1 or TRBD2 (5 bases each). CDR1 is LNHNV and CDR2 is YYDKDF in the germline V gene (reference sequence). Trimming stripped 0 bases from V and 2 bases from J, with 17 bases between. The CDR3 spans 17 residues. The complete variable domain, with remaining parts taken from reference TRBV15 and TRBJ2-7, reads DAMVIQNPRYQVTQFGKPVTLSCSQTLNHNVMYWYQQKSSQAPKLLFHYYDKDFNNEADTPDNFQSRRPNTSFCFLDIRSPGLGDTAMYLCATSREGAGGGTYEQYFGPGTRLTVT.

This sequence joins TRBV12-5 and TRBJ2-1, with D unresolved. V lost 0 bases to trimming and J lost 3 bases, with 12 bases between them. The germline V gene encodes CDR1 LGHNT and CDR2 FRNRAP. This CDR3 has 16 amino acids. Here the CDR3 reads CASGLVTDPLYNEQFF. The CDR3 coding sequence is TGTGCTAGTGGTTTGGTAACGGACCCCCTCTACAATGAGCAGTTCTTC.

V usage is TRBV27 and J usage is TRBJ2-7, with D perhaps TRBD2 (6 bases). Germline CDR1 is MNHEY and CDR2 is SMNVEV (reference sequence). V was clipped by 8 bases and J by 4 bases, with 12 bases between them. CDR3 length: 12 residues. Here the CDR3 DNA reads TGTGCCAGCGGCCGGGAGTTATACGAGCAGTACTTC. Residues: CASGRELYEQYF.

This clone was observed a single time. V gene TRBV6-5 combines with J gene TRBJ1-1; D not resolved. The CDR3 runs 14 residues. V lost 2 bases, J lost 0 bases, and 7 bases lay in between. Germline CDR1 MNHEY, CDR2 SVGAGI. The CDR3 coding sequence is TGTGCCAGCAGTTACAGGGTTGTGAACACTGAAGCTTTCTTT. This encodes CASSYRVVNTEAFF.

The chain couples TRBV30 to TRBJ2-7; 12 positions match TRBD2. Germline V lookup: CDR1 GTSNPN, CDR2 SVGIG (reference sequence). CDR3 length: 14 residues. V trimming: 1 base; J trimming: 5 bases; junction bases outside the gene matches: 3. DNA for the CDR3: TGTGCCTGGAGTGGACTAGCGGGAGTACACGAGCAGTACTTC. Translation: CAWSGLAGVHEQYF.

This rearrangement joins TRBV11-2 to TRBJ1-5, with a weak D call TRBD1 (5 bases). Trimming pared 5 bases from V and 6 bases from J, leaving 11 bases between. Germline V gives CDR1 SGHAT, CDR2 FQNNGV. This CDR3 spans 13 amino acids. CDR3 sequence (DNA): TGTGCCAGCAGCGACGACAGTTTTCAGCCCCAGCATTTT. This gives the protein CASSDDSFQPQHF.

The V call is TRBV5-1, the J call TRBJ2-2, with 9 bases fitting TRBD2. Germline CDR1 and CDR2: SGHRS and YFSETQ. The V and J ends lost 1 base and 4 bases, in that order; junction bases with no gene match: 5. The CDR3 is 16 amino acids. The CDR3 nucleotides are TGCGCCAGCAGCTTGCCTAGCGGGACCCCCACCGGGGAGCTGTTTTTT. The encoded protein is CASSLPSGTPTGELFF. The entire variable domain, with the rest obtained from reference TRBV5-1 and TRBJ2-2, is as follows: KAGVTQTPRYLIKTRGQQVTLSCSPISGHRSVSWYQQTPGQGLQFLFEYFSETQRNKGNFPGRFSGRQFSNSRSEMNVSTLELGDSALYLCASSLPSGTPTGELFFGEGSRLTVL.

This chain uses TRBV27 with TRBJ1-5; no firm D call. In germline, CDR1 is MNHEY, CDR2 SMNVEV (reference sequence). Between the trimmed V and J ends, which lost 5 bases and 3 bases, there was a span of 11 bases. The CDR3 consists of 14 residues. In DNA, the CDR3 is TGTGCCAGCAGTCGCGGCCCGCTCAATCAGCCCCAGCATTTT. It yields the protein CASSRGPLNQPQHF.

The chain has TRBV27 and TRBJ2-5; 8 bases align to TRBD2. Germline-derived CDR1 and CDR2 are MNHEY and SMNVEV (reference sequence). V lost 2 bases to trimming and J lost 6 bases; unmatched junction nucleotides: 2. This CDR3 comprises 13 residues. CDR3 coding DNA: TGTGCCAGCAGTTTAACGGGAGGGAAGACCCAGTACTTC. It codes for CASSLTGGKTQYF.

J is TRBJ2-7 and V is TRBV19, with D tentatively TRBD2 (5 bases). Germline values: CDR1 LNHDA, CDR2 SQIVND (reference sequence). The CDR3 totals 13 residues. The V and J ends lost 2 bases and 2 bases respectively, with 7 bases between them. CDR3 in amino acids: CASSITGTYEQYF. Here the CDR3 DNA reads TGTGCCAGTAGTATAACGGGAACCTACGAGCAGTACTTC.

The genes are TRBV25-1 and TRBJ2-1; perhaps D is TRBD1 or TRBD2 (5 bases each). V was shortened by 4 bases and J by 6 bases, with 19 bases between the two germline ends. CDR3 length: 16 amino acids. Per germline, CDR1 MGHDK and CDR2 SYGVNS. CDR3 sequence (DNA): TGTGCCAGCAGTGGCCCGGGACGACATAGGGTCAATGAGCAGTTCTTC. Translation: CASSGPGRHRVNEQFF.

V gene TRBV10-3 combines with J gene TRBJ1-4, with D perhaps matching TRBD1 (5 bases). The V end lost 3 bases, the J end lost 3 bases, and 14 bases lay between the germline ends. Germline CDR1 reads ENHRY; CDR2 reads SYGVKD. The CDR3 spans 16 residues. In DNA form, the CDR3 reads TGTGCCATCAGTGATTCTGCAGGGCTCCCTAATGAAAAACTGTTTTTT. Its translation is CAISDSAGLPNEKLFF.

The chain couples TRBV13 to TRBJ2-2; 9 bases fit TRBD1. This CDR3 is built from 15 residues. The ends lost 2 bases at V and 6 bases at J; junction bases unmatched: 4. The germline V gene encodes CDR1 PRHDT and CDR2 FYEKMQ (reference sequence). Here the CDR3 DNA reads TGTGCCAGCAGCTTACTACAGGGGGCAGCCGGGGAGCTGTTTTTT. Translated: CASSLLQGAAGELFF.

This sequence joins TRBV4-2 and TRBJ1-5; no clear D. Germline V lookup: CDR1 LGHNA, CDR2 YNFKEQ. The CDR3 consists of 16 residues. Between the trimmed V and J ends, which lost 1 base and 0 bases, there was a span of 10 bases. Here the CDR3 DNA reads TGTGCCAGCAGCCAAGGCAGCGCTTATAGCAATCAGCCCCAGCATTTT. As protein: CASSQGSAYSNQPQHF.

The chain joins TRBV29-1 to TRBJ1-1; perhaps TRBD1 as D (6 bases). V lost 3 bases and J lost 1, with 9 bases in between. Per germline, CDR1 SQVTM and CDR2 ANQGSEA. The CDR3 is 13 amino acids. DNA for the CDR3: TGCAGCGTTGAGGAGGGGGGGAACACTGAAGCTTTCTTT. It codes for CSVEEGGNTEAFF. The full variable domain, in which reference TRBV29-1 and TRBJ1-1 provide the parts outside the CDR3, is SAVISQKPSRDICQRGTSLTIQCQVDSQVTMMFWYRQQPGQSLTLIATANQGSEATYESGFVIDKFPISRPNLTFSTLTVSNMSPEDSSIYLCSVEEGGNTEAFFGQGTRLTVV.

V gene TRBV27 combines with J gene TRBJ2-3; D is undetermined. V was clipped by 3 bases and J by 1 base, with 11 bases between them. This CDR3 contains 15 residues. Germline loops: CDR1 MNHEY, CDR2 SMNVEV (reference sequence). CDR3 in amino acids: CASSFLPGRTDTQYF. As DNA, the CDR3 is TGTGCCAGCAGTTTTTTGCCAGGACGCACAGATACGCAGTATTTT.

V gene TRBV5-4 combines with J gene TRBJ2-1, with D hard to call. CDR1 and CDR2 from the germline V gene are SGHNT and YYREEE (reference sequence). The CDR3 extends over 16 amino acids. Trimming took 2 bases from V and 5 from J, leaving 17 bases between them. CDR3 in DNA: TGTGCCAGCAGCTTAGAGCTCTCCGGAGTCCACAATGAGCAGTTCTTC. Protein sequence: CASSLELSGVHNEQFF. The whole variable domain, remainder taken from reference TRBV5-4 and TRBJ2-1, is ETGVTQSPTHLIKTRGQQVTLRCSSQSGHNTVSWYQQALGQGPQFIFQYYREEENGRGNFPPRFSGLQFPNYSSELNVNALELDDSALYLCASSLELSGVHNEQFFGPGTRLTVL.

V is TRBV14 and J is TRBJ2-7; 9 nucleotides align to TRBD2. CDR1 and CDR2 from the germline V gene are SGHDN and FVKESK. After removal of 4 bases from V and 5 bases from J, the junction contained 6 bases not matched to a gene. The CDR3 contains 14 residues. The CDR3 loop reads CASSRGLAYDEQYF. CDR3 bases: TGTGCCAGCAGCCGCGGACTAGCGTACGACGAGCAGTACTTC. Variable domain in full (rest from reference TRBV14 and TRBJ2-7): EAGVTQFPSHSVIEKGQTVTLRCDPISGHDNLYWYRRVMGKEIKFLLHFVKESKQDESGMPNNRFLAERTGGTYSTLKVQPAELEDSGVYFCASSRGLAYDEQYFGPGTRLTVT.

The V call is TRBV7-8, the J call TRBJ1-1, with no clear D. From germline, CDR1 is SGHVS and CDR2 FQNEAQ. This CDR3 region has 14 residues. Deletions cut 3 bases from V and 0 bases from J, with 8 bases between. The CDR3 nucleotides are TGTGCCAGCAGCTTGGGCAGAATGAACACTGAAGCTTTCTTT. Its protein product is CASSLGRMNTEAFF.

The rearrangement uses TRBV9 and TRBJ2-7; either TRBD1 or TRBD2 may supply D (5 bases each). The CDR3 consists of 15 residues. CDR1 SGDLS and CDR2 YYNGEE come from the germline V gene. Trimming removed 1 base from V and 5 bases from J, with 16 bases in between. The CDR3 region is CASSVRGAPDHEQYF. The CDR3 DNA reads TGTGCCAGCAGCGTAAGGGGAGCCCCCGACCACGAGCAGTACTTC.

The CDR3 region is CASSLAHPGGTQYF. The DNA of the CDR3 is TGTGCCAGCAGCTTAGCGCACCCAGGGGGTACGCAGTATTTT. The chain is built from TRBV7-2 and TRBJ2-3; TRBD1 matches at 7 bases. Per the germline V gene, CDR1 is SGHTA and CDR2 is FQGNSA. The CDR3 is made up of 14 amino acids. Germline trimming cut 0 bases from V and 8 bases from J; bases unmatched to any gene: 5.

The chain has TRBV29-1 and TRBJ2-7; D gene unclear. V shed 4 bases and J shed 6 bases, with 10 bases lying between them. The germline V gene has CDR1 SQVTM and CDR2 ANQGSEA. This CDR3 region has 11 residues. This chain's CDR3 is CSVVLSSEQYF. The CDR3 bases are TGCAGCGTTGTCCTCTCTTCCGAGCAGTACTTC.

The genes are TRBV5-4 and TRBJ2-7; D is undetermined. CDR1 and CDR2 from the germline V gene are SGHNT and YYREEE (reference sequence). This CDR3 region has 13 residues. Trimming stripped 1 base from V and 1 base from J, with 6 bases between. CDR3 DNA sequence: TGTGCCAGCAGCTTGCATACATCCTACGAGCAGTACTTC. Its protein product is CASSLHTSYEQYF.

V and J are TRBV29-1 and TRBJ2-1; 10 bases are shared with TRBD2. Germline values: CDR1 SQVTM, CDR2 ANQGSEA. This CDR3 comprises 19 residues. The trim removed 1 base at V and 4 bases at J, leaving 16 bases unmatched. In DNA, the CDR3 is TGCAGCGTTGAAGGGTTCCCCCGCGGAACTAGCGGGGATTACAATGAGCAGTTCTTC. It codes for CSVEGFPRGTSGDYNEQFF.